This T cell receptor beta chain was identified during a study of T cells in localized non-small cell lung cancer. General study points: The study found T cell clonality highest in uninvolved adjacent lung, above tumor. Sequencing covered just one tumor region, so heterogeneity cannot be ruled out. Longer survival (overall) was linked to higher T cell density in blood. In adjacent lung appeared a median 57 of the top 100 tumor clones.

With respect to this clone: The antigen remains unidentified.

Data came from immunoSEQ multiplex PCR; TCRdb stores just in-frame clones and leaves some out. The sample holds about 17,000 clones; about four fifths are singletons and the top ten take about 32%. The V gene's germline CDR1 is SGHVS and CDR2 FQNEAQ. CDR3 length: 15 amino acids. Trimming took 4 bases from V and 4 from J, leaving 14 bases between them. This specimen consisted of peripheral blood, obtained before any cancer treatment. This TCR was sampled from a male donor aged 60 or over with stage III lung adenocarcinoma. The chain has TRBV7-8 and TRBJ1-3; no clear D. The CDR3 nucleotides are TGTGCCAGCAGCTCCCCTCTAGAGCTAGGAAACACCATATATTTT. Its protein product is CASSSPLELGNTIYF.